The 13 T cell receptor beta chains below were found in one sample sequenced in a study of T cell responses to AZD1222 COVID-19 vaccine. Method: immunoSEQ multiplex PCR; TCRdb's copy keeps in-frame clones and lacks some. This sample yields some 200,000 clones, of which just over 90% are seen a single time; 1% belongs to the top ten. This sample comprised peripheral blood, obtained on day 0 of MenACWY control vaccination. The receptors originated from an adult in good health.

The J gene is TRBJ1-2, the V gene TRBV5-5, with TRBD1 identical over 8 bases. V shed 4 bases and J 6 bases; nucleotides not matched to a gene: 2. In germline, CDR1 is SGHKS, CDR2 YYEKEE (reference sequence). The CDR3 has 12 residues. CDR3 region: CASSPDRDGYTF. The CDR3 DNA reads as TGTGCCAGCAGCCCGGACAGGGATGGCTACACCTTC.

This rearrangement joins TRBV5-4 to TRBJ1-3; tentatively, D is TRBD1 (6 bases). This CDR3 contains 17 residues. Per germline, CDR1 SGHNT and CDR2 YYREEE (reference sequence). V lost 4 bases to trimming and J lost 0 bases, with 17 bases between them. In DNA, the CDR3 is TGTGCCAGCAGCCTAGGGGGGCCCGTCCCCTCTGGAAACACCATATATTTT. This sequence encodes CASSLGGPVPSGNTIYF.

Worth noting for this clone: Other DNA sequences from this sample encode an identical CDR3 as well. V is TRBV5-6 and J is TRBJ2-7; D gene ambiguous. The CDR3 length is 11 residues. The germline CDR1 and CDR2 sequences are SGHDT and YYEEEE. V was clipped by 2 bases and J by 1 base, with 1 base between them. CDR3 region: CASSFSYEQYF. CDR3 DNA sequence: TGTGCCAGCAGCTTTTCCTACGAGCAGTACTTC.

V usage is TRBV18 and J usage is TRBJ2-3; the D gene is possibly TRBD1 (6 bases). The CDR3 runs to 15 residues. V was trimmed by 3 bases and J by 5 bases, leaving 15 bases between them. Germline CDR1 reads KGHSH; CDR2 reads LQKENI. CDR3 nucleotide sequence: TGTGCCAGCTCACCGGTAGGGGGTCGGGGAGATACGCAGTATTTT. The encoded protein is CASSPVGGRGDTQYF.

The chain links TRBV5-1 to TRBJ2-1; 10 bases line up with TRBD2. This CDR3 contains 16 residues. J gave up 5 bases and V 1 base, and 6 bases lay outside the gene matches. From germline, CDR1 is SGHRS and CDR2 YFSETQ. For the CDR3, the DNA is TGCGCCAGCAGCTTGAGGGCTAGCGGGGGTAACAATGAGCAGTTCTTC. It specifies CASSLRASGGNNEQFF.

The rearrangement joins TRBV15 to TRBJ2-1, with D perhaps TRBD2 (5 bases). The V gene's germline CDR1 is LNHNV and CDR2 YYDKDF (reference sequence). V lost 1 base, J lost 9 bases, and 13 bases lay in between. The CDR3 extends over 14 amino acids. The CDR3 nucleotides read TGTGCCACCAGCAGAGGAGGGATCCCTGGTGAGCAGTTCTTC. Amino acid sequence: CATSRGGIPGEQFF.

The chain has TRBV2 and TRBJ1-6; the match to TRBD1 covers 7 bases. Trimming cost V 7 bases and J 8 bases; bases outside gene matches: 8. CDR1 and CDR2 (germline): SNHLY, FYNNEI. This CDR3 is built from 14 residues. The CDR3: CASIFGDRDSPLHF. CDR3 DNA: TGTGCCAGCATTTTTGGGGACAGAGATTCACCCCTCCACTTT.

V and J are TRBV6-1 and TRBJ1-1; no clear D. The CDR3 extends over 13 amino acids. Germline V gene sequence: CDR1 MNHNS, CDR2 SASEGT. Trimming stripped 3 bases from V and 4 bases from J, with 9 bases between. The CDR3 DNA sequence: TGTGCCAGCAGTGACAAGGGAGGCACTGAAGCTTTCTTT. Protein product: CASSDKGGTEAFF.

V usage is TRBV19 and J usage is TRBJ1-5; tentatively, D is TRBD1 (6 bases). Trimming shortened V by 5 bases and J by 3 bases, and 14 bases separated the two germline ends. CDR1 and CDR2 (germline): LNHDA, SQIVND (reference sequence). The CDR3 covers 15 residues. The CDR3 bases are TGTGCCAGTAGTCCCGAGGGGGGATTCAATCAGCCCCAGCATTTT. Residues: CASSPEGGFNQPQHF.

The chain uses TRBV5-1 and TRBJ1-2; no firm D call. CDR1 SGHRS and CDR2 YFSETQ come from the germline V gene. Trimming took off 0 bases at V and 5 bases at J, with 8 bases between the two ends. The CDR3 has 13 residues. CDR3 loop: CASSLETFYGYTF. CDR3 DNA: TGCGCCAGCAGCTTGGAAACCTTTTATGGCTACACCTTC.

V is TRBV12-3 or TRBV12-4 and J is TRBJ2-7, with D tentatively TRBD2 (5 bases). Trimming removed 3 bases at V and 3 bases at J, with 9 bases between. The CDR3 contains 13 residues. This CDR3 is CASSLSGIYEQYF. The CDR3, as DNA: TGTGCCAGCAGTTTGTCGGGGATCTACGAGCAGTACTTC.

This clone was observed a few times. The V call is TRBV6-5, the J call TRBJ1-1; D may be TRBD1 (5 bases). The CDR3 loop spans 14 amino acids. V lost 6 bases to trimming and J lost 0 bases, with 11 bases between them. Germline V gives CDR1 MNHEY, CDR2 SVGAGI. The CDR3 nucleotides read TGTGCCAGCAGGATGCGGGGGATGAACACTGAAGCTTTCTTT. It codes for CASRMRGMNTEAFF.

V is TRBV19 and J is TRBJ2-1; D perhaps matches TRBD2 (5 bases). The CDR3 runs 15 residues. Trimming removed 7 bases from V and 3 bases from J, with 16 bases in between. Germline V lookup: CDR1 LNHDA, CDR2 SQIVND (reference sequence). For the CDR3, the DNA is TGTGCCAGTATTTCTGAGGGAAGAGGCTACAATGAGCAGTTCTTC. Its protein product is CASISEGRGYNEQFF.